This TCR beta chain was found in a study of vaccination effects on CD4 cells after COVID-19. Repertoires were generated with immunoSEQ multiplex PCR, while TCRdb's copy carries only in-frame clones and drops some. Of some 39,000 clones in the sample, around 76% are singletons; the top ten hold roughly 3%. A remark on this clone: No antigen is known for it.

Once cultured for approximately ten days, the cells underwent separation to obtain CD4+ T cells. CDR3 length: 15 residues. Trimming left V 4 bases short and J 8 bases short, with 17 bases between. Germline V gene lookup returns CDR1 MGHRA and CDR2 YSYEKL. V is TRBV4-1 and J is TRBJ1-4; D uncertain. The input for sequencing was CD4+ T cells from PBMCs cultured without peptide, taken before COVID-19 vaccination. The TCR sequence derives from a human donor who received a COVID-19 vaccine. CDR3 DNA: TGCGCCAGCAGCCCCAATGGGAGGTCGGGCGAAAAACTGTTTTTT. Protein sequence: CASSPNGRSGEKLFF.